This T cell receptor (beta chain) was profiled in a study of shared clonotypes between healthy human individuals. The assay ran at deep level. Investigators spread the genomic DNA of each subset evenly over several immunoSEQ plates. Sequenced by immunoSEQ multiplex PCR; TCRdb stores in-frame clones only, minus some. Among a few hundred thousand clones listed, roughly three quarters were seen once. The receptor's source is a woman aged 35 to 49 in good health. Some clones in this sample may be carry-over from other donors' samples. The sequenced material came from PBMCs.

The CDR3 loop is CASSRLVLMKTQYF. In DNA, the CDR3 is TGTGCCAGCAGCCGACTAGTACTGATGAAGACCCAGTACTTC. The V gene is TRBV7-3, the J gene TRBJ2-5, with a possible D match to TRBD2 (6 bases). This CDR3 comprises 14 residues. Per germline, CDR1 SGHTA and CDR2 FQGTGA. The V and J ends lost 5 bases and 6 bases respectively, with 16 bases between them. The complete variable domain, with remaining parts taken from reference TRBV7-3 and TRBJ2-5, reads GAGVSQTPSNKVTEKGKYVELRCDPISGHTALYWYRQSLGQGPEFLIYFQGTGAADDSGLPNDRFFAVRPEGSVSTLKIQRTERGDSAVYLCASSRLVLMKTQYFGPGTRLLVL.